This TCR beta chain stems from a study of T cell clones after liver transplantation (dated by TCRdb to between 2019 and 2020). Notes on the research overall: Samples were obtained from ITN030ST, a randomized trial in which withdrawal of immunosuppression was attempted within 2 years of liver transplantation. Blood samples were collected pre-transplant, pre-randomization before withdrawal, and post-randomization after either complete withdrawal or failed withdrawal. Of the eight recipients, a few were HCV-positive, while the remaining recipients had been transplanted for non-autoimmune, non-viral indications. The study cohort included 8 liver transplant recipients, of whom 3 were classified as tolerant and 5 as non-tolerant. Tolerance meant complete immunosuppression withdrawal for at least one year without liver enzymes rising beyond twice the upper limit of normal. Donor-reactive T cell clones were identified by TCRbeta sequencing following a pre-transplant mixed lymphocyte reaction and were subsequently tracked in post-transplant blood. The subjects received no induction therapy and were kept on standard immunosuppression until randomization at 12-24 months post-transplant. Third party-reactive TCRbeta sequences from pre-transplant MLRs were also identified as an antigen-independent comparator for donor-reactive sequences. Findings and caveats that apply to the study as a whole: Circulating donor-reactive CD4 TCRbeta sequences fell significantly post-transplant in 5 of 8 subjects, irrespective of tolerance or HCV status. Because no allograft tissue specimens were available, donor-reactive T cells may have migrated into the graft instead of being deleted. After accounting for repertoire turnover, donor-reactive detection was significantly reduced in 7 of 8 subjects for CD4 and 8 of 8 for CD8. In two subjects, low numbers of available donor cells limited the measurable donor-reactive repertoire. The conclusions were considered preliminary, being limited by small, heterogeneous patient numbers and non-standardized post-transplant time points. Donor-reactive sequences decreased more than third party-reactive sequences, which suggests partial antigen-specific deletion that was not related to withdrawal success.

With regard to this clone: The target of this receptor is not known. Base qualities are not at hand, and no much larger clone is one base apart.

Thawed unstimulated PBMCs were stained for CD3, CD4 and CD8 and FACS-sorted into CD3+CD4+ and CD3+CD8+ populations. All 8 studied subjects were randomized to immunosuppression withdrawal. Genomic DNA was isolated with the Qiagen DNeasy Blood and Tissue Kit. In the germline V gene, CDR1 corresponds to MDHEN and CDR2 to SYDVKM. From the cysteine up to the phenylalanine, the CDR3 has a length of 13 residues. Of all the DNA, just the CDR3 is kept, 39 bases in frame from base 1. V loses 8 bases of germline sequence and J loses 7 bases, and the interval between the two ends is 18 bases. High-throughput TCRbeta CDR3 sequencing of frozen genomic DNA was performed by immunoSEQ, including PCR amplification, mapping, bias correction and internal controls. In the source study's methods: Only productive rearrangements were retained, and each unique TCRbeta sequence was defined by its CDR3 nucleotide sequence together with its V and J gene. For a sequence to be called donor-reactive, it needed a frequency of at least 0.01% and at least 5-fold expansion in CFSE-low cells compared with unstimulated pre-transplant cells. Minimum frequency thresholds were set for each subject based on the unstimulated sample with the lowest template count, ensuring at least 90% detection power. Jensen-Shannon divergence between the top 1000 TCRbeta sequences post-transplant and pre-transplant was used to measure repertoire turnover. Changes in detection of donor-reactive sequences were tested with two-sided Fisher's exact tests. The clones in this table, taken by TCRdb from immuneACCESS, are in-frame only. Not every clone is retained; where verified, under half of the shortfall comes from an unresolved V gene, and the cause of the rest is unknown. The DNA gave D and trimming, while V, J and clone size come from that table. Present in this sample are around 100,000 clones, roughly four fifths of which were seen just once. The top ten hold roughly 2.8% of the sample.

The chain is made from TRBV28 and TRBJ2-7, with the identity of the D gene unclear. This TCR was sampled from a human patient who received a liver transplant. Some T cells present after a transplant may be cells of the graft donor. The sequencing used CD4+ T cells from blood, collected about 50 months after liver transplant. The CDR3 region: CASSTALGREQYF. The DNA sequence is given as TGTGCCAGCTCAACCGCTTTGGGTCGGGAGCAGTACTTC.